Listed below are T cell receptor beta chains from one sample, sequenced in a study of T cells expressing NK-cell markers. TCRdb re-called the 5' RACE reads; every CDR3 protein appears as one record, without DNA. The sample features roughly 180,000 distinct CDR3 sequences, with around 20% in its top ten. Material: blood T cells: a sorted CD56 or NKG2C T cell subset, CD4+ or CD8+ T cells, or bulk PBMC T cells (not recorded which). The receptor source for this set is a man aged 18-75 years in good health. The CDR3 runs from the conserved cysteine through the conserved F or W.

J gene	V gene	CDR3 protein
TRBJ2-7	TRBV7-9	CATDRPGEQYF
TRBJ2-1	TRBV9	CASSVMKTGGSYNEQFF
TRBJ2-3	TRBV5-5	CASSLRDPLTDTQYF
TRBJ2-2	TRBV28	CASTPGGNTGELFF
TRBJ2-5	TRBV12-5	CASGPPVGQETQYF
TRBJ2-6	TRBV24-1	CATSGFTDASGANVLTF
TRBJ2-1	TRBV7-9	CASSQGGGRWDEQFF
TRBJ2-2	TRBV12-3/TRBV12-4	CASSWTGGATGELFF
TRBJ2-1	TRBV6-5	CASSYSGRLSSYNEQFF
TRBJ1-6	TRBV10-2	CASSELASSYNSPLHF
TRBJ1-2	TRBV19	CASSIYRDGYTF
TRBJ1-1	TRBV27	CASSHSAHLMNTEAFF
TRBJ2-3	TRBV19	CASTSRDGGTDTQYF
TRBJ2-7	TRBV6-1	CASSDRDRGSFNEQYF
TRBJ1-2	TRBV2	CASSDPRRSNYGYTF
TRBJ2-7	TRBV4-1	CASSQVGDPSYEQYF